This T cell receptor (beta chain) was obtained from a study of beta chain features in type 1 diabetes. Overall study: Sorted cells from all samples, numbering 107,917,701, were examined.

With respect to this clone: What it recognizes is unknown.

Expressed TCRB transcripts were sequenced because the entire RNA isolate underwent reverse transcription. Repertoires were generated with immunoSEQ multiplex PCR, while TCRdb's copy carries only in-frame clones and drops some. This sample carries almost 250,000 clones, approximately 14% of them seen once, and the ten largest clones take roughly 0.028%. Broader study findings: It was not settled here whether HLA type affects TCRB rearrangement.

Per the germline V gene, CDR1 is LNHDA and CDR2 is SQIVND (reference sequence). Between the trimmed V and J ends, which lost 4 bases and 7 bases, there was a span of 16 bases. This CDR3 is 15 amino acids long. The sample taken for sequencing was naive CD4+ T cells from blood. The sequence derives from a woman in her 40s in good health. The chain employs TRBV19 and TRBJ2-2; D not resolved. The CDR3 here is CASSTPKQAFGELFF. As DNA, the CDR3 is TGTGCCAGTAGTACCCCAAAGCAGGCATTCGGGGAGCTGTTTTTT.